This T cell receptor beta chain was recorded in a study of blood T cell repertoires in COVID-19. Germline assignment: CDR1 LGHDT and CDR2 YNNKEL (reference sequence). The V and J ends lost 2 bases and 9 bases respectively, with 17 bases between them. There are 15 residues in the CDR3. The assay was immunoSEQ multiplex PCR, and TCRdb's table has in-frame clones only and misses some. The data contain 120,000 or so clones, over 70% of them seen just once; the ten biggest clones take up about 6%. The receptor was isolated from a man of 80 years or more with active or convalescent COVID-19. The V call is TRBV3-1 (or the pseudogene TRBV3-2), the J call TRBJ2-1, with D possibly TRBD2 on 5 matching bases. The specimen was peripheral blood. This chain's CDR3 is CASSQNLATEGEQFF. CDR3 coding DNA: TGTGCCAGCAGCCAAAACCTAGCAACCGAGGGTGAGCAGTTCTTC.